The 20 T cell receptor beta chains in this list originate from one sample, sequenced in a study of shared clonotypes between healthy human individuals. The assay was immunoSEQ multiplex PCR, and TCRdb's table has in-frame clones only and misses some. The data show nearly 750,000 clones, 55% to 80% seen once. The sequencing input was memory CD4+ T cells sorted from blood. Subset specified: CD45RA-negative fraction. The receptors were sampled from a woman younger than 45 in good health.

The CDR3 is CASSLPRGTDTQYF. CDR3 coding DNA: TGTGCCAGTAGTCTCCCCCGGGGCACAGATACGCAGTATTTT. V and J are TRBV19 and TRBJ2-3; the D is unclear. CDR3 size: 14 residues. Germline assignment: CDR1 LNHDA and CDR2 SQIVND (reference sequence). V lost 5 bases and J lost 1, with 10 bases in between.

DNA for the CDR3: TGTGCCAGCTCTTTGGGGGACAGGGGCGAGCAGTACTTC. Translated: CASSLGDRGEQYF. The rearrangement uses TRBV18 and TRBJ2-7; 10 bases align to TRBD1. The CDR3 totals 13 residues. Unmatched junction bases numbered 5, after V lost 6 bases and J lost 6 bases. In germline, CDR1 is KGHSH, CDR2 LQKENI.

The chain recombines TRBV15 with TRBJ2-1, with D maybe TRBD1 (6 bases). The V and J ends lost 1 base and 5 bases respectively, with 15 bases between them. This CDR3 has 16 amino acids. CDR1 LNHNV and CDR2 YYDKDF come from the germline V gene (reference sequence). The CDR3 DNA is TGTGCCACCAGCAGAGCAGGGGAGATTAGGAACAATGAGCAGTTCTTC. Amino acid sequence: CATSRAGEIRNNEQFF.

This clone has more than one count but fewer than ten. V and J are TRBV7-6 and TRBJ2-5, with D unresolved. Germline lookup yields CDR1 SGHVS and CDR2 FNYEAQ. V shed 0 bases and J shed 4 bases, with 15 bases lying between them. The CDR3 spans 16 residues. In DNA form, the CDR3 reads TGTGCCAGCAGCTTAGCTACCGGCAGTATAGCAGAGACCCAGTACTTC. It specifies CASSLATGSIAETQYF.

Only one count was recorded for this clone. The chain is built from TRBV5-4 and TRBJ2-2; TRBD1 matches at 7 bases. The germline CDR1 and CDR2 sequences are SGHNT and YYREEE (reference sequence). CDR3 length: 15 residues. The junction had 6 bases not matched to a gene; V was cut back by 4 bases and J by 3 bases. CDR3 region: CASSRKDRDTGELFF. The CDR3 region has the DNA TGTGCCAGCAGCCGTAAAGACAGGGACACCGGGGAGCTGTTTTTT.

Note on this clone: The sample carries other DNA sequences with the same CDR3. DNA of the CDR3: TGTGCCAGCTCACCGGGGACCGCAGGAAACACCATATATTTT. This translates into CASSPGTAGNTIYF. The genes are TRBV18 and TRBJ1-3; possibly TRBD1 for D (5 bases). The CDR3 contains 14 residues. Trimming took 3 bases from V and 4 from J, leaving 10 bases between them. Germline CDR1 KGHSH, CDR2 LQKENI.

The gene calls are TRBV11-2 and TRBJ2-2; 7 bases map to TRBD2. Germline V gene data show CDR1 as SGHAT and CDR2 as FQNNGV. The CDR3 length is 16 residues. The ends lost 5 bases at V and 6 bases at J; junction bases unmatched: 12. CDR3 residues: CASSIPLAARAGELFF. CDR3 DNA: TGTGCCAGCAGCATCCCCCTAGCGGCAAGGGCCGGGGAGCTGTTTTTT. The variable domain in full, completed from reference TRBV11-2 and TRBJ2-2, reads EAGVAQSPRYKIIEKRQSVAFWCNPISGHATLYWYQQILGQGPKLLIQFQNNGVVDDSQLPKDRFSAERLKGVDSTLKIQPAKLEDSAVYLCASSIPLAARAGELFFGEGSRLTVL.

The V call is TRBV25-1, the J call TRBJ2-2, with a possible D match to TRBD1 (5 bases). Trimming stripped 7 bases from V and 5 bases from J, with 14 bases between. This CDR3 contains 14 residues. The germline gives CDR1 MGHDK, CDR2 SYGVNS. CDR3 nucleotide sequence: TGTGCCAGCACCCTATACAGGCGGACCGGGGAGCTGTTTTTT. This encodes CASTLYRRTGELFF. Full variable domain (remainder filled in from reference TRBV25-1 and TRBJ2-2): EADIYQTPRYLVIGTGKKITLECSQTMGHDKMYWYQQDPGMELHLIHYSYGVNSTEKGDLSSESTVSRIRTEHFPLTLESARPSHTSQYLCASTLYRRTGELFFGEGSRLTVL.

The chain uses TRBV4-2 and TRBJ1-1; D perhaps matches TRBD1 (5 bases). There are 14 residues in the CDR3. Trimming took off 1 base at V and 4 bases at J, with 10 bases between the two ends. Germline lookup yields CDR1 LGHNA and CDR2 YNFKEQ. Here the CDR3 reads CASSQGDESTEAFF. The CDR3 nucleotides read TGTGCCAGCAGCCAAGGGGACGAGAGCACTGAAGCTTTCTTT.

In this sample, this clone turned up a few times. V usage is TRBV19 and J usage is TRBJ1-2, with a possible D match to TRBD1 (6 bases). This CDR3 has 13 amino acids. Deletions cut 5 bases from V and 2 bases from J, with 9 bases between. Germline V gene data show CDR1 as LNHDA and CDR2 as SQIVND (reference sequence). The CDR3 protein is CASSSGVNYGYTF. CDR3 nucleotide sequence: TGTGCCAGTAGTTCAGGGGTAAACTATGGCTACACCTTC.

This chain uses TRBV28 with TRBJ1-2, with TRBD1 identical over 8 bases. The CDR3 has 12 residues. The germline gives CDR1 MDHEN, CDR2 SYDVKM. The trim removed 4 bases at V and 7 bases at J, leaving 2 bases unmatched. CDR3 in amino acids: CASSSGQGGYTF. The CDR3 DNA reads as TGTGCCAGCAGTTCCGGACAGGGTGGCTACACCTTC.

This clone was seen just once. The genes are TRBV7-8 and TRBJ2-7; D tentatively reads TRBD1 or TRBD2 (5 bases each). The V gene lost 4 bases and the J gene lost 6 bases, with 13 bases spanning the gap. The CDR3 is 13 residues long. Germline CDR1 reads SGHVS; CDR2 reads FQNEAQ. The CDR3, as DNA: TGTGCCAGCAGCTCCCACCGGGGCTCCGAGCAGTACTTC. Amino acid sequence: CASSSHRGSEQYF.

The chain couples TRBV4-2 to TRBJ2-3; the match to TRBD1 covers 10 bases. The CDR3 spans 18 residues. Germline lookup yields CDR1 LGHNA and CDR2 YNFKEQ. After removal of 1 base from V and 2 bases from J, the junction contained 9 bases not matched to a gene. In nucleotides, the CDR3 is TGTGCCAGCAGCCAAGGGTGGGGACAGGGGACATTCACAGATACGCAGTATTTT. Its translation is CASSQGWGQGTFTDTQYF.

The CDR3: CASSILTVNTGELFF. The CDR3 DNA follows: TGCGCCAGCAGTATCCTGACAGTGAACACCGGGGAGCTGTTTTTT. The gene calls are TRBV5-1 and TRBJ2-2, with TRBD1 as a possible D gene (5 bases). Germline assignment: CDR1 SGHRS and CDR2 YFSETQ. The CDR3 has 15 amino acids. V lost 5 bases and J lost 1, with 12 bases in between.

The V call is TRBV6-5, the J call TRBJ1-1; D remains ambiguous. Looked up from germline, CDR1 is MNHEY and CDR2 is SVGAGI. The CDR3 consists of 13 residues. V lost 3 bases to trimming and J lost 5 bases, with 10 bases between them. CDR3 sequence reads: CASSYTEETEAFF. The CDR3 bases are TGTGCCAGCAGTTATACGGAGGAAACTGAAGCTTTCTTT.

The chain uses TRBV28 and TRBJ2-5; no definite D call. Looked up from germline, CDR1 is MDHEN and CDR2 is SYDVKM. The CDR3 totals 12 residues. The V end was cut by 10 bases, the J end by 3 bases, with 12 bases between. CDR3 sequence reads: CATSRVKETQYF. The CDR3 DNA sequence: TGTGCCACCTCACGGGTGAAAGAGACCCAGTACTTC.

The chain links TRBV27 to TRBJ2-7; 11 bases match TRBD2. Germline V CDR1 and CDR2: MNHEY, SMNVEV (reference sequence). The CDR3 runs to 16 residues. V lost 8 bases, J lost 3 bases, and 12 bases stayed unmatched. The CDR3 region has the DNA TGTGCCAGCCGACACCGGACTAGCGGGCTCCTCTACGAGCAGTACTTC. It encodes CASRHRTSGLLYEQYF.

On this clone: With a much larger clone just one base away, this may be a read error. This rearrangement joins TRBV7-9 to TRBJ1-1; D is perhaps TRBD1 (6 bases). Germline CDR1 and CDR2: SEHNR and FQNEAQ (reference sequence). The V and J ends lost 2 bases and 3 bases respectively, with 7 bases between them. The CDR3 is 13 residues long. The CDR3 loop is CASSLKGDTEAFF. CDR3 bases: TGTGCCAGCAGCTTAAAGGGGGACACTGAAGCTTTCTTT. Using reference TRBV7-9 and TRBJ1-1 for the parts outside the CDR3, the full variable domain is DTGVSQNPRHKITKRGQNVTFRCDPISEHNRLYWYRQTLGQGPEFLTYFQNEAQLEKSRLLSDRFSAERPKGSFSTLEIQRTEQGDSAMYLCASSLKGDTEAFFGQGTRLTVV.

The chain links TRBV6-6 to TRBJ2-7, with TRBD1 as a possible D gene (6 bases). There are 14 residues in the CDR3. The germline CDR1 and CDR2 sequences are MNHNY and SVGAGI (reference sequence). Trimming took 0 bases from V and 4 from J, leaving 10 bases between them. CDR3 bases: TGTGCCAGCAGTTACTCGTCACAGGGTTACGAGCAGTACTTC. It codes for CASSYSSQGYEQYF.

The chain employs TRBV28 and TRBJ1-2; TRBD1 is a possible D gene (5 bases). Looked up from germline, CDR1 is MDHEN and CDR2 is SYDVKM. The CDR3 is made up of 16 amino acids. With 3 bases removed from V and 4 bases from J, the gap between germline ends came to 18 bases. This CDR3 is CASSFPIGAGSYGYTF. CDR3 in DNA: TGTGCCAGCAGTTTTCCAATCGGGGCAGGCAGCTATGGCTACACCTTC.